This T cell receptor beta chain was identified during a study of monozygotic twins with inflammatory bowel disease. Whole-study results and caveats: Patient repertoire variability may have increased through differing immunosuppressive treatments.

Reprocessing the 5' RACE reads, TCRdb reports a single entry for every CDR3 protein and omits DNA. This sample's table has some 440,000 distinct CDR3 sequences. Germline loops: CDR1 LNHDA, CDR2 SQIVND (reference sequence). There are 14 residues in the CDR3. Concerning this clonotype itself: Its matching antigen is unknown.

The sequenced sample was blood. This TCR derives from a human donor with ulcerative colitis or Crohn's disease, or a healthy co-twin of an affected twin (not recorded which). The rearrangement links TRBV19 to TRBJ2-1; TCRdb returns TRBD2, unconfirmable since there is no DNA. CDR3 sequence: CASSMSGVRNEQFF.